Below, 26 T cell receptor beta chains from the same sample are listed, as sequenced in a study of early T cells in non-severe SARS-CoV-2 infection. Via MiXCR, TCRdb re-called the 5' RACE reads, giving one row per CDR3 protein. Here the sample spans over 50,000 distinct CDR3 sequences, under 15% being singletons. The sample here was whole blood, taken at baseline. The receptor source for this set is an adult who was a healthcare worker with PCR-confirmed SARS-CoV-2 infection or an uninfected control (not recorded which).

The chain recombines TRBV10-3 with TRBJ1-1; possible D gene TRBD1, 6 bases. CDR1 is ENHRY and CDR2 is SYGVKD in the germline V gene. The V and J ends lost 3 bases and 5 bases respectively, with 16 bases between them. The CDR3 is 15 amino acids. Written as DNA, the CDR3 is TGTGCCATCAGTGATAGCAACAGGGTAGGGACTGAAGCTTTCTTT. As protein: CAISDSNRVGTEAFF.

This clonotype was seen ten or more times. The gene calls are TRBV20-1 and TRBJ2-1; 9 bases map to TRBD1. V gave up 5 bases and J gave up 8 bases; unmatched junction bases: 4. The CDR3 spans 12 residues. CDR1 is DFQATT and CDR2 is SNEGSKA in the germline V gene (reference sequence). The CDR3 coding sequence is TGCAGTGCTTTCGGGACAGGGCATGAGCAGTTCTTC. This gives the protein CSAFGTGHEQFF.

This clonotype was seen a few times. The chain links TRBV6-6 to TRBJ1-2, with D perhaps matching TRBD1 (6 bases). Germline-derived CDR1 and CDR2 are MNHNY and SVGAGI (reference sequence). Trimming pared 10 bases from V and 3 bases from J, leaving 21 bases between. This CDR3 is 15 amino acids long. Here the CDR3 DNA reads TGTGCCACCCAAGGACAGCTTTACTTTGACTATGGCTACACCTTC. Protein sequence: CATQGQLYFDYGYTF.

This chain links TRBV7-3 with TRBJ1-1, with D unclear. V lost 6 bases, J lost 7 bases, and 15 bases lay in between. The CDR3 sequence is 13 residues long. Per the germline V gene, CDR1 is SGHTA and CDR2 is FQGTGA. CDR3 in amino acids: CASRADRKGEAFF. CDR3 DNA sequence: TGTGCCAGCAGAGCCGACCGAAAGGGTGAAGCTTTCTTT.

Concerning this clonotype itself: The junction shows a germline mismatch at one end, possibly a read error. This rearrangement joins TRBV7-7 to TRBJ2-1, with 8 bases identical to TRBD1. CDR3 length: 14 amino acids. Germline V lookup: CDR1 SSHAT, CDR2 FNYEAQ (reference sequence). DNA for the CDR3: TGTGCTAGCAGCCCACAGGGGGCCTACAATGAGCAGTTCTTC. Its protein product is CASSPQGAYNEQFF. Together with reference TRBV7-7 and TRBJ2-1, the CDR3 gives the full variable domain: GAGVSQSPRYKVTKRGQDVTLRCDPISSHATLYWYQQALGQGPEFLTYFNYEAQPDKSGLPSDRFSAERPEGSISTLTIQRTEQRDSAMYRCASSPQGAYNEQFFGPGTRLTVL.

In its sample, this clonotype was seen many times. This chain connects TRBV20-1 to TRBJ2-7, with 8 bases identical to TRBD2. J was trimmed by 2 bases and V by 7 bases; bases with no gene match: 4. Germline assignment: CDR1 DFQATT and CDR2 SNEGSKA (reference sequence). The CDR3 runs 12 residues. The CDR3 spells CSGTGGPYEQYF. The DNA for the CDR3 is TGCAGTGGTACGGGGGGGCCCTACGAGCAGTACTTC.

This clonotype was counted only a few times. The chain is built from TRBV21-1 and TRBJ1-2; TRBD1 was called by the table and not checked on the DNA. TRBV21-1 is flagged as a pseudogene. This CDR3 comprises 19 residues. CDR3 nucleotides: TGTGCCAGCAGCAAAGTCATTAGGCTTCCGGTTGCAGGGCTTTATGGCTACACCTTC. Translated: CASSKVIRLPVAGLYGYTF.

This clonotype has a count of ten or more. DNA of the CDR3: TGTGCCAGCAGCCCGCTGGGGGTTAGCGGGGGACAACCCTACGAGCAGTACTTC. It is translated as CASSPLGVSGGQPYEQYF. The chain carries TRBV7-2 and TRBJ2-7, with TRBD2 matching over 9 bases. The CDR3 has 18 residues. Per the germline V gene, CDR1 is SGHTA and CDR2 is FQGNSA. V shed 5 bases, J shed 2 bases, and the junction held 16 bases outside the gene matches.

The rearrangement uses TRBV18 and TRBJ2-4; unclear D gene. The CDR3 loop spans 16 amino acids. Per germline, CDR1 KGHSH and CDR2 LQKENI. V was pared by 3 bases and J by 0 bases, with 12 bases between. In DNA, the CDR3 is TGTGCCAGCTCACCGCCGGGCTTCCTAGCCAAAAACATTCAGTACTTC. Its translation: CASSPPGFLAKNIQYF.

V usage is TRBV28 and J usage is TRBJ1-1, with D hard to call. The germline gives CDR1 MDHEN, CDR2 SYDVKM. V shed 5 bases and J shed 0 bases, with 10 bases lying between them. The CDR3 loop spans 14 amino acids. This chain's CDR3 is CASSLPIMNTEAFF. Here the CDR3 DNA reads TGTGCCAGCAGTCTTCCCATCATGAACACTGAAGCTTTCTTT.

This clonotype occurred a few times. The gene calls are TRBV5-1 and TRBJ1-1; TRBD1 is a possible D gene (6 bases). V shed 4 bases and J shed 0 bases, with 10 bases lying between them. CDR1 and CDR2 (germline): SGHRS, YFSETQ. The CDR3 loop spans 14 amino acids. Here the CDR3 DNA reads TGCGCCAGCAGCATCGACAGGATGAACACTGAAGCTTTCTTT. Encoded protein: CASSIDRMNTEAFF. Drawing the rest from reference TRBV5-1 and TRBJ1-1, the complete variable domain is KAGVTQTPRYLIKTRGQQVTLSCSPISGHRSVSWYQQTPGQGLQFLFEYFSETQRNKGNFPGRFSGRQFSNSRSEMNVSTLELGDSALYLCASSIDRMNTEAFFGQGTRLTVV.

The sample holds many counts of this clonotype. This chain joins TRBV4-1 and TRBJ1-5; D not resolved. The CDR3 is 14 residues long. Germline lookup yields CDR1 MGHRA and CDR2 YSYEKL. With 8 bases removed from V and 6 bases from J, the gap between germline ends came to 17 bases. CDR3 in amino acids: CASQKDLRSQPQHF. The CDR3 nucleotides read TGCGCCAGCCAGAAGGACCTTCGGAGTCAGCCCCAGCATTTT.

The V call is TRBV2, the J call TRBJ2-5, with unresolved D. The CDR3 is made up of 13 amino acids. Germline values: CDR1 SNHLY, CDR2 FYNNEI. The germline V and J ends were trimmed by 5 bases and 1 base, with 8 bases remaining between them. The CDR3 DNA sequence: TGTGCCAGCAGTAAGGCTACCCAAGAGACCCAGTACTTC. This encodes CASSKATQETQYF.

This clonotype was seen a few times. The chain uses TRBV7-3 and TRBJ2-5; TRBD2 matches 10 bases. V was clipped by 2 bases and J by 10 bases; unmatched bases: 4. The CDR3 loop spans 13 amino acids. Germline-derived CDR1 and CDR2 are SGHTA and FQGTGA. This CDR3 is CASSLSAGGDQYF. CDR3 DNA sequence: TGTGCCAGCAGCTTATCAGCGGGAGGGGACCAGTACTTC.

This clonotype was seen only a few times. The chain combines TRBV4-1 with TRBJ2-3; TRBD1 matches 9 bases. This CDR3 has 15 residues. The germline gives CDR1 MGHRA, CDR2 YSYEKL. V trimming: 3 bases; J trimming: 13 bases; junction bases outside the gene matches: 14. The CDR3 nucleotides read TGCGCCAGCAGCCAGGACCCGGGACAGGGATTGGGGAAGTATTTT. Its protein is CASSQDPGQGLGKYF.

This clonotype was seen a handful of times. The genes are TRBV29-1 and TRBJ2-7, with TRBD2 matching over 11 bases. CDR1 is SQVTM, CDR2 ANQGSEA, per germline. The CDR3 has 12 residues. Trimming took 3 bases from V and 12 from J; bases not matched to a gene: 7. CDR3: CSVERLAGQAYF. CDR3 coding DNA: TGCAGCGTTGAGAGACTAGCGGGACAAGCGTACTTC.

V usage is TRBV11-2 and J usage is TRBJ2-3; D is uncertain. V was pared by 2 bases and J by 5 bases, with 8 bases between. This CDR3 spans 13 amino acids. Per the germline V gene, CDR1 is SGHAT and CDR2 is FQNNGV. This CDR3 is CASSLLPRDTQYF. CDR3 bases: TGTGCCAGCAGCTTATTGCCCCGAGATACGCAGTATTTT. Filled out from reference TRBV11-2 and TRBJ2-3, the complete variable domain reads EAGVAQSPRYKIIEKRQSVAFWCNPISGHATLYWYQQILGQGPKLLIQFQNNGVVDDSQLPKDRFSAERLKGVDSTLKIQPAKLEDSAVYLCASSLLPRDTQYFGPGTRLTVL.

The CDR3 DNA is TGTGCCAGCAGCCCCTGGTCCCACTACGAGCAGTACTTC. This translates into CASSPWSHYEQYF. The chain recombines TRBV12-3 or TRBV12-4 with TRBJ2-7; D gene ambiguous. The CDR3 is made up of 13 amino acids. The germline V and J ends were trimmed by 6 bases and 3 bases, with 12 bases remaining between them.

V gene TRBV18 combines with J gene TRBJ2-6; D call uncertain. Germline values: CDR1 KGHSH, CDR2 LQKENI. This CDR3 has 15 amino acids. V shed 3 bases and J shed 0 bases, with 6 bases lying between them. CDR3 amino acids: CASSPGSSGANVLTF. In nucleotides, the CDR3 is TGTGCCAGCTCACCGGGAAGCTCTGGGGCCAACGTCCTGACTTTC. Using reference TRBV18 and TRBJ2-6 for the parts outside the CDR3, the full variable domain is NAGVMQNPRHLVRRRGQEARLRCSPMKGHSHVYWYRQLPEEGLKFMVYLQKENIIDESGMPKERFSAEFPKEGPSILRIQQVVRGDSAAYFCASSPGSSGANVLTFGAGSRLTVL.

The rearrangement joins TRBV28 to TRBJ2-2; 7 bases align to TRBD1. V trimming: 6 bases; J trimming: 3 bases; junction bases outside the gene matches: 7. Germline V gives CDR1 MDHEN, CDR2 SYDVKM. This CDR3 contains 15 residues. The CDR3 DNA sequence: TGTGCCAGCAGGACACGGGACAGCTACACCGGGGAGCTGTTTTTT. Translating gives CASRTRDSYTGELFF.

The chain employs TRBV7-2 and TRBJ2-3; 7 positions match TRBD2. Trimming removed 4 bases from V and 1 base from J; junction bases left unmatched: 5. Germline V gene data show CDR1 as SGHTA and CDR2 as FQGNSA. CDR3 length: 15 residues. CDR3 sequence reads: CASSSMGGGTDTQYF. The CDR3 DNA follows: TGTGCCAGCAGCTCCATGGGGGGGGGCACAGATACGCAGTATTTT. The variable domain in full, with the rest retrieved from reference TRBV7-2 and TRBJ2-3, is GAGVSQSPSNKVTEKGKDVELRCDPISGHTALYWYRQSLGQGLEFLIYFQGNSAPDKSGLPSDRFSAERTGGSVSTLTIQRTQQEDSAVYLCASSSMGGGTDTQYFGPGTRLTVL.

This clonotype was seen a few times. The V and J genes are TRBV9 and TRBJ2-2; the D gene is possibly TRBD2 (6 bases). Trimming pared 1 base from V and 4 bases from J, leaving 8 bases between. Germline V gives CDR1 SGDLS, CDR2 YYNGEE. The CDR3 extends over 14 amino acids. The CDR3 loop reads CASSVISGTGELFF. In DNA, the CDR3 is TGTGCCAGCAGCGTAATTAGCGGCACCGGGGAGCTGTTTTTT.

A few counts support this clonotype. CDR3 nucleotide sequence: TGTGCCAGCAGCCAAGGGGGGAGCAATCAGCCCCAGCATTTT. Protein sequence: CASSQGGSNQPQHF. The rearrangement joins TRBV28 to TRBJ1-5, with D maybe TRBD1 (6 bases). CDR1 and CDR2 (germline): MDHEN, SYDVKM. Trimming took 6 bases from V and 1 from J, leaving 10 bases between them. The CDR3 has 14 residues.

This clonotype was counted between two and nine times. The chain uses TRBV4-1 and TRBJ2-1, with 8 positions matching TRBD2. The CDR3 spans 17 residues. The V gene's germline CDR1 is MGHRA and CDR2 YSYEKL. The trim removed 2 bases at V and 3 bases at J, leaving 9 bases unmatched. The CDR3: CASSQLLAVINYNEQFF. The DNA for the CDR3 is TGCGCCAGCAGCCAATTACTAGCGGTAATAAACTACAATGAGCAGTTCTTC.

This clonotype was seen at least ten times. The rearrangement links TRBV11-2 to TRBJ2-1; D ambiguous. V dropped 4 bases and J dropped 4 bases, with 14 bases sitting between them. Germline V gene data show CDR1 as SGHAT and CDR2 as FQNNGV. The CDR3 totals 15 residues. CDR3 amino acids: CASSSSGSPYNEQFF. The CDR3 DNA is TGTGCCAGCAGCTCCTCGGGTTCTCCTTACAATGAGCAGTTCTTC.

V gene TRBV11-2 combines with J gene TRBJ2-3, with 12 bases aligning to TRBD2. V lost 1 base and J lost 8; bases outside the gene matches: 4. The CDR3 has 15 amino acids. In germline, CDR1 is SGHAT, CDR2 FQNNGV. The CDR3 here is CASSLASGGAGTQYF. The CDR3 DNA reads as TGTGCCAGCAGCTTAGCTAGCGGGGGGGCCGGTACGCAGTATTTT.